The 5 T cell receptor beta chains presented below share a single source sample, sequenced in a study of identical twins. TCRdb passed the 5' RACE reads through MiXCR, listing each CDR3 protein once. The table records roughly 570,000 distinct CDR3 sequences, 7.5% to 10% of them present only once. The data also belong to a second study, concerning yellow fever vaccine responses in identical twins.

The sequencing input was PBMCs. Every receptor here comes from a woman younger than 35 in good health.

This rearrangement joins TRBV28 to TRBJ2-1; the D gene could be TRBD1 or TRBD2 (6 bases each). The CDR3 extends over 17 amino acids. V shed 6 bases and J shed 7 bases, with 25 bases lying between them. Germline CDR1 and CDR2: MDHEN and SYDVKM. The CDR3 nucleotides are TGTGCCAGCAGGACACCTGCCGGGACTCAGGGGTGGAATGAGCAGTTCTTC. Protein product: CASRTPAGTQGWNEQFF.

The gene calls are TRBV5-1 and TRBJ2-5, with D perhaps matching TRBD1 or TRBD2 (5 bases each). Trimming removed 0 bases at V and 5 bases at J, with 20 bases between. The CDR3 totals 17 residues. From germline, CDR1 is SGHRS and CDR2 YFSETQ. Here the CDR3 DNA reads TGCGCCAGCAGCTTGGCCGTAGGGGACCCGACTTGGGAGACCCAGTACTTC. It specifies CASSLAVGDPTWETQYF.

This clonotype was observed many times. The chain employs TRBV11-2 and TRBJ2-1; 7 nucleotides match TRBD1. The V segment lost 5 bases and the J segment 1 base; nucleotides outside the gene matches: 5. This CDR3 contains 15 residues. Per germline, CDR1 SGHAT and CDR2 FQNNGV. CDR3 sequence reads: CASSVTGFSYNEQFF. For the CDR3, the DNA is TGTGCCAGCAGCGTGACAGGGTTTTCCTACAATGAGCAGTTCTTC. The complete variable domain, with remaining parts taken from reference TRBV11-2 and TRBJ2-1, reads EAGVAQSPRYKIIEKRQSVAFWCNPISGHATLYWYQQILGQGPKLLIQFQNNGVVDDSQLPKDRFSAERLKGVDSTLKIQPAKLEDSAVYLCASSVTGFSYNEQFFGPGTRLTVL.

This clonotype was detected only a few times. V usage is TRBV15 and J usage is TRBJ1-5, with 10 bases identical to TRBD1. This CDR3 comprises 18 residues. Per the germline V gene, CDR1 is LNHNV and CDR2 is YYDKDF (reference sequence). Trimming at V came to 0 bases and at J to 2 bases, leaving 7 bases not matched to a gene. CDR3: CATSREQAGQGGNQPQHF. Here the CDR3 DNA reads TGTGCCACCAGCAGAGAGCAAGCCGGACAGGGGGGCAATCAGCCCCAGCATTTT.

Regarding this clonotype: This could be a read error, since a much larger clone is one nucleotide away. This chain joins TRBV5-1 and TRBJ2-7; D is ambiguous. Germline values: CDR1 SGHRS, CDR2 YFSETQ. With 0 bases removed from V and 3 bases from J, the gap between germline ends came to 10 bases. The CDR3 runs to 14 residues. In DNA form, the CDR3 reads TGCGCCAGCAGCTTGGAGTCCAGGATCTACGAGCAGTACTTC. Protein: CASSLESRIYEQYF.